The T cell receptor beta chain described here comes from a study of blood T cells in healthy people across ages. For the second PCR, which ran for about 7 to 11 cycles, a sample-barcoded 5' primer and a J-beta primer mix were used. Using its own MiXCR run on the 5' RACE reads, TCRdb lists one record per CDR3 protein. The data hold hundreds of thousands of distinct CDR3 sequences, with less than 70% observed a single time. The V gene's germline CDR1 is MDHEN and CDR2 SYDVKM. This CDR3 has 13 amino acids. The V and J ends lost 2 bases and 9 bases respectively, with 13 bases between them. Overall study results and limits: Whereas aged donors had fewer naive CD4+ cells, long-lived donors had more of them and higher diversity.

Notes on this clonotype: Antigen: not known.

The TCR sequence derives from a man at least 80 years old in good health. This chain links TRBV28 with TRBJ1-2; possible D gene TRBD1, 6 bases. Sequencing was done on a sample of blood. DNA for the CDR3: TGTGCCAGCAGTTTACGGCAGGGGTTGCGCTACACCTTC. Protein product: CASSLRQGLRYTF.